This T cell receptor beta chain is drawn from a study of T cell changes during pregnancy in multiple sclerosis. CDR3 length: 11 amino acids. Germline lookup yields CDR1 DFQATT and CDR2 SNEGSKA (reference sequence). V was cut by 6 bases and J by 4 bases, with 10 bases left in between. Only a few counts were recorded for this clone. Using immunoSEQ multiplex PCR, the repertoire was profiled, and TCRdb retains in-frame clones only, with some absent. The table shows 45,000 to 55,000 clones, with more than 85% occurring only once. This clonotype was obtained from a female donor with multiple sclerosis, enrolled in a pregnancy study. V usage is TRBV20-1 and J usage is TRBJ2-7, with TRBD2 as a possible D gene (5 bases). Sequencing was performed on peripheral blood, taken in the third trimester of pregnancy. Here the CDR3 reads CSARVLYEQYF. In DNA, the CDR3 is TGCAGTGCGAGGGTACTATACGAGCAGTACTTC.